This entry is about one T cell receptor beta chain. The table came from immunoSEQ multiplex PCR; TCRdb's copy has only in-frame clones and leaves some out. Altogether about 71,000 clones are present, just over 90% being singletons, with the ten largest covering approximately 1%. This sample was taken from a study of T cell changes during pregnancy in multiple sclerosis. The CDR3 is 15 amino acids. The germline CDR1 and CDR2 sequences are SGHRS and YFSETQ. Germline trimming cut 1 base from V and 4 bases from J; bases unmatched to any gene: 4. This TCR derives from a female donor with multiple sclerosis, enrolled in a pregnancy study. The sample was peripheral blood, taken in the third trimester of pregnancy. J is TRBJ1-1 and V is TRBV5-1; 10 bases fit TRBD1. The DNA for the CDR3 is TGCGCCAGCAGCTTGCCGGGACAGGGGATCACTGAAGCTTTCTTT. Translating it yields CASSLPGQGITEAFF.